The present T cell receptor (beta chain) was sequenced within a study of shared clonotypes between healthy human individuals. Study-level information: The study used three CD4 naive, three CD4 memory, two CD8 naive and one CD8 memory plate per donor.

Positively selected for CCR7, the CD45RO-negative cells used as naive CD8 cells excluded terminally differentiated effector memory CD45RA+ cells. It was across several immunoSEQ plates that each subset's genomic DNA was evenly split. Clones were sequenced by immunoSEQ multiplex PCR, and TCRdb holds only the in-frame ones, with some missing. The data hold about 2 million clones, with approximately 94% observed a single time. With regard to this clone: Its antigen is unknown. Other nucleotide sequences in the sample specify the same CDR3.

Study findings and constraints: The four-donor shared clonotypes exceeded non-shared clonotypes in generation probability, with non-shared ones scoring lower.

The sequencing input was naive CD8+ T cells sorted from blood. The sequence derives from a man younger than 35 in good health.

DNA of the CDR3: TGTGCCAGCAGCTTGGACGGGAATTCCTACGAGCAGTACTTC. Translated, it gives CASSLDGNSYEQYF. V and J are TRBV5-4 and TRBJ2-7, with TRBD2 as a possible D gene (5 bases). The germline V and J ends were trimmed by 0 bases and 1 base, with 8 bases remaining between them. CDR1 and CDR2 (germline): SGHNT, YYREEE (reference sequence). The CDR3 is 14 residues long.